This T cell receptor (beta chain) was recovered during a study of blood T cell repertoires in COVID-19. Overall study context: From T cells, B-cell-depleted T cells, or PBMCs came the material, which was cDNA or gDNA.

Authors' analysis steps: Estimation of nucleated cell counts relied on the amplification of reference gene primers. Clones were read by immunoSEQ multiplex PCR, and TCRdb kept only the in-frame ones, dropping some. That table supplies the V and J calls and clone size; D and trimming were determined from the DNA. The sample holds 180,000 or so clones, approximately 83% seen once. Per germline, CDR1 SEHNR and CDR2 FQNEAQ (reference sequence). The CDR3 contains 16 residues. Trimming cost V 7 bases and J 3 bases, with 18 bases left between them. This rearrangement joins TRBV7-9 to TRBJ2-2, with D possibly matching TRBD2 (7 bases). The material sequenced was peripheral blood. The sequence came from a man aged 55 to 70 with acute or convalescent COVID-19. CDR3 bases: TGTGCCAGCACCCTTGGGGGGGCGCGGGACACCGGGGAGCTGTTTTTT. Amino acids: CASTLGGARDTGELFF. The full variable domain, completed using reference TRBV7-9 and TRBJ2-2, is DTGVSQNPRHKITKRGQNVTFRCDPISEHNRLYWYRQTLGQGPEFLTYFQNEAQLEKSRLLSDRFSAERPKGSFSTLEIQRTEQGDSAMYLCASTLGGARDTGELFFGEGSRLTVL.